This T cell receptor beta chain was captured by sequencing in a study of T cell repertoires in cytomegalovirus infection. In the study overall: The authors used CMV epitopes that were HLA-C-restricted (recently identified) and HLA-B-restricted (well studied). A matching HLA type, together with CMV infection, was signaled by public TCR beta signatures.

As regards this clonotype: Antigen unknown.

In TCRdb, the reads were re-called with MiXCR into one record per CDR3 protein. The sample includes 700,000 to 950,000 distinct CDR3 sequences, around a third of them seen just once. The starting material was cultured CD8+ T cells from PBMCs, obtained from culture after CMV antigen stimulation. This receptor was obtained from a human donor in good health (CMV status not recorded). Some clones in this sample may be carry-over from other donors' samples.

The CDR3 spells CASNPGAGDEPQHF. The CDR3 nucleotides are TGTGCCAGTAACCCCGGGGCGGGCGATGAGCCCCAGCATTTT. The V and J genes are TRBV19 and TRBJ1-5; TRBD1 is a possible D gene (5 bases). CDR1 LNHDA and CDR2 SQIVND come from the germline V gene (reference sequence). Trimming took off 7 bases at V and 8 bases at J, with 18 bases between the two ends. This CDR3 region has 14 residues.